This entry lists 17 T cell receptor beta chains sequenced from one sample in a study of cytomegalovirus exposure and HLA in healthy donors. Use of 60 Vbeta and 13 Jbeta primers characterized the PCR. The table came from immunoSEQ multiplex PCR; TCRdb's copy has only in-frame clones and leaves some out. The sample contains fewer than 350,000 clones, about 87% of which appear only once. The sequenced sample consisted of PBMCs. The origin of the receptors is a woman between 18 and 30 years old in good health and CMV-seronegative.

V is TRBV2 and J is TRBJ1-2; TRBD1 matches 7 bases. Germline V lookup: CDR1 SNHLY, CDR2 FYNNEI. The V gene end was trimmed by 6 bases and the J gene end by 4 bases; junction bases not matched to a gene: 8. The CDR3 is 14 amino acids. The CDR3 DNA reads TGTGCCAGCAGGCCGACAGGGATCCTCTATGGCTACACCTTC. The encoded protein is CASRPTGILYGYTF.

The genes are TRBV6-1 and TRBJ2-7; maybe TRBD2 (5 bases). Per germline, CDR1 MNHNS and CDR2 SASEGT. This CDR3 is 14 amino acids long. Trimming removed 2 bases from V and 6 bases from J, with 14 bases in between. The CDR3 DNA follows: TGTGCCAGCAGTGAACGGGGTACCTTCATCGAGCAGTACTTC. Amino acid sequence: CASSERGTFIEQYF.

The rearrangement joins TRBV6-5 to TRBJ1-1, with a tentative D call TRBD1 (5 bases). Germline CDR1 reads MNHEY; CDR2 reads SVGAGI. With 6 bases removed from V and 1 base from J, the gap between germline ends came to 15 bases. The CDR3 spans 15 residues. The CDR3 DNA reads as TGTGCCAGCAGGCGTGACAGACGGTGGAACACTGAAGCTTTCTTT. Its translation is CASRRDRRWNTEAFF.

The chain links TRBV27 to TRBJ2-7, with 8 bases lining up with TRBD2. CDR1 is MNHEY, CDR2 SMNVEV, per germline (reference sequence). J was trimmed by 6 bases and V by 5 bases; bases with no gene match: 15. The CDR3 has 16 amino acids. In nucleotides, the CDR3 is TGTGCCAGCAGTCCCCTTCGGGCGGGGGGCCCGGGCGAGCAGTACTTC. Encoded protein: CASSPLRAGGPGEQYF.

A single count supports this clone. The V gene is TRBV6-1, the J gene TRBJ2-5, with 11 bases that match TRBD2. Gene TRBJ2-7 matches the end of the DNA better, so the J call may be wrong. Germline lookup yields CDR1 MNHNS and CDR2 SASEGT. The CDR3 extends over 14 amino acids. The CDR3 coding sequence is TGTGCCAGCAGTGGAACTAGCGGGGGATACGAGCAGTACTTC. Protein product: CASSGTSGGYEQYF.

The chain couples TRBV11-2 to TRBJ1-2; D gene uncertain. In germline, CDR1 is SGHAT, CDR2 FQNNGV. The CDR3 runs to 13 residues. V lost 0 bases, J lost 9 bases, and 11 bases lay in between. DNA of the CDR3: TGTGCCAGCAGCTTAGATGGTGGAGCTCGCTACACCTTC. This gives the protein CASSLDGGARYTF.

This chain links TRBV13 with TRBJ2-5, with 14 bases identical to TRBD2. Germline CDR1 reads PRHDT; CDR2 reads FYEKMQ (reference sequence). CDR3 length: 17 amino acids. With V trimmed by 0 bases and J by 5 bases, 5 bases remained unmatched. CDR3 nucleotides: TGTGCCAGCAGCTTAGGGACTAGCGGGGGGGTGACGGAGACCCAGTACTTC. It codes for CASSLGTSGGVTETQYF.

This clone was detected only once. The chain joins TRBV27 to TRBJ1-1, with D possibly TRBD1 on 6 matching bases. Per germline, CDR1 MNHEY and CDR2 SMNVEV (reference sequence). This CDR3 is built from 14 residues. V was shortened by 2 bases and J by 5 bases, with 12 bases between the two germline ends. DNA for the CDR3: TGTGCCAGCAGTTTACGGCAGGGGATAACTGAAGCTTTCTTT. It is translated as CASSLRQGITEAFF.

The rearrangement links TRBV4-1 to TRBJ2-5, with D hard to call. The CDR3 has 14 amino acids. V lost 2 bases, J lost 2 bases, and 9 bases lay in between. In germline, CDR1 is MGHRA, CDR2 YSYEKL. The chain's CDR3 is CASSQPLLQETQYF. CDR3 coding DNA: TGCGCCAGCAGCCAACCACTTTTACAAGAGACCCAGTACTTC.

This clone is a singleton in its sample. The rearrangement uses TRBV5-1 and TRBJ1-5, with 7 bases identical to TRBD1. Trimming cost V 1 base and J 3 bases; bases outside gene matches: 4. Germline V CDR1 and CDR2: SGHRS, YFSETQ. The CDR3 spans 15 residues. The CDR3 DNA reads as TGCGCCAGCAGCTTGCAGGGGACAGTCAATCAGCCCCAGCATTTT. The encoded protein is CASSLQGTVNQPQHF.

The rearrangement joins TRBV18 to TRBJ1-3; D unresolved. The CDR3 covers 16 residues. Germline assignment: CDR1 KGHSH and CDR2 LQKENI. V lost 0 bases to trimming and J lost 3 bases, with 12 bases between them. The CDR3 spells CASSPPEGSHGNTIYF. The CDR3 nucleotides are TGTGCCAGCTCACCACCTGAGGGCAGCCATGGAAACACCATATATTTT. Full variable domain (missing parts from reference TRBV18 and TRBJ1-3): NAGVMQNPRHLVRRRGQEARLRCSPMKGHSHVYWYRQLPEEGLKFMVYLQKENIIDESGMPKERFSAEFPKEGPSILRIQQVVRGDSAAYFCASSPPEGSHGNTIYFGEGSWLTVV.

CDR3 DNA: TGTGCCAGCAGCTACGAGTACGAGCAGTACTTC. This translates into CASSYEYEQYF. The chain combines TRBV11-2 with TRBJ2-7; D is ambiguous. The CDR3 is made up of 11 amino acids. Germline loops: CDR1 SGHAT, CDR2 FQNNGV. V shed 4 bases and J shed 4 bases, with 5 bases lying between them.

The chain uses TRBV11-3 and TRBJ2-7, with 12 bases lining up with TRBD2. The germline V gene encodes CDR1 SGHNT and CDR2 YENEEA. V lost 5 bases, J lost 2 bases, and 4 bases stayed unmatched. This CDR3 spans 15 amino acids. CDR3 nucleotide sequence: TGTGCCAGCAGCCCAGGACTAGCGGGACCCTACGAGCAGTACTTC. It encodes CASSPGLAGPYEQYF.

This clone was picked up one time. V usage is TRBV18 and J usage is TRBJ1-5; 10 bases align to TRBD1. The CDR3 is 14 residues long. CDR1 KGHSH and CDR2 LQKENI come from the germline V gene. The J segment lost 7 bases and the V segment lost 4 bases, leaving 4 bases of the junction unmatched. The CDR3 DNA reads TGTGCCAGCTCACTGGGACAGGGGAACCAGCCCCAGCATTTT. Translation: CASSLGQGNQPQHF.

This clone has just a few counts. The chain links TRBV4-2 to TRBJ2-7, with TRBD2 identical over 10 bases. The germline V gene encodes CDR1 LGHNA and CDR2 YNFKEQ. This CDR3 contains 16 residues. The V gene end was trimmed by 1 base and the J gene end by 5 bases; junction bases not matched to a gene: 8. DNA of the CDR3: TGTGCCAGCAGCCAAGGGACGGGGACTAGCGCCAACGAGCAGTACTTC. Protein product: CASSQGTGTSANEQYF.

The chain couples TRBV4-1 to TRBJ1-5; possible D gene TRBD1, 5 bases. Germline V gene lookup returns CDR1 MGHRA and CDR2 YSYEKL. The CDR3 length is 16 residues. Trimming removed 2 bases from V and 2 bases from J, with 13 bases in between. DNA for the CDR3: TGCGCCAGCAGCCAACCGGACACTCTGGGCAATCAGCCCCAGCATTTT. As protein: CASSQPDTLGNQPQHF.

The gene calls are TRBV19 and TRBJ1-2; 8 bases are a match to TRBD1. The CDR3 has 13 amino acids. The germline gives CDR1 LNHDA, CDR2 SQIVND (reference sequence). The trim removed 6 bases at V and 7 bases at J, leaving 7 bases unmatched. The DNA of the CDR3 is TGTGCCAGTAGCACGACAGGGGACGGTGGCTACACCTTC. It specifies CASSTTGDGGYTF.